The 3 T cell receptor beta chains below all came from one sample that was sequenced in a study of brain T cells in children with intractable seizures. Generated by immunoSEQ multiplex PCR, the TCRdb table keeps only in-frame clones and is missing some. The sample consists of around 70,000 clones, approximately 94% of them appearing once. The sample was peripheral blood, taken at surgery. These TCRs come from a boy less than two years old with tuberous sclerosis and intractable seizures.

The chain carries TRBV4-1 and TRBJ2-7; D unresolved. Trimming took off 5 bases at V and 0 bases at J, with 8 bases between the two ends. Germline V gives CDR1 MGHRA, CDR2 YSYEKL. The CDR3 has 13 amino acids. For the CDR3, the DNA is TGCGCCAGCAGCTGGGTGCACTCCTACGAGCAGTACTTC. Translated: CASSWVHSYEQYF.

A few counts support this clone. The chain links TRBV6-4 to TRBJ1-1; weak D call: TRBD1 (5 bases). V shed 7 bases and J shed 2 bases, with 17 bases lying between them. Germline loops: CDR1 MRHNA, CDR2 SNTAGT. This CDR3 region has 15 residues. CDR3 DNA: TGTGCCAGCATTACTCCAGAGTGGGGCAACACTGAAGCTTTCTTT. As protein: CASITPEWGNTEAFF.

The chain links TRBV24-1 to TRBJ1-5; 10 bases line up with TRBD1. After removal of 3 bases from V and 2 bases from J, the junction contained 0 bases not matched to a gene. The CDR3 covers 15 residues. Germline V gives CDR1 KGHDR, CDR2 SFDVKD. CDR3 sequence: CATSDGQGGNQPQHF. In DNA form, the CDR3 reads TGTGCCACCAGTGATGGACAGGGGGGCAATCAGCCCCAGCATTTT.